This TCR beta chain was observed in a study of vaccination and CD4 T cells after COVID-19. V lost 3 bases to trimming and J lost 4 bases; unmatched junction nucleotides: 11. Germline assignment: CDR1 DFQATT and CDR2 SNEGSKA (reference sequence). The CDR3 contains 16 residues. In the case of this clonotype: Its antigen remains unknown.

Cultured CD4+ T-cell DNA underwent Oncomine TCR Beta short-read sequencing. Genomic DNA was taken out of cultured CD4+ T cells by extraction. TCRdb reanalysed the PCR reads using MiXCR and keeps one entry per CDR3 protein. Altogether about 10,000 distinct CDR3 sequences are present, less than 75% being singletons, with the ten largest covering 20% to 30%. Regarding treatment: approximately nine-day PBMC culture with coronavirus spike peptide pools or control peptides (ViraFEST assay). ViraFEST enlarged antigen-specific T cell populations with peptide pools and afterwards sequenced TCRs. Positive PCR tests dated from March to December 2020, predating US Alpha, Beta and Delta variants. Notes on the study in general: Analysis of convalescent patients found that 304 of 307 vaccine-specific clones were spike mono-reactive.

This chain uses TRBV20-1 with TRBJ2-3; the match to TRBD2 covers 9 bases. This sequence was found in a human donor who had recovered from COVID-19. This material consisted of CD4+ T cells from blood, cultured in vitro, taken before SARS-CoV-2 vaccination. The CDR3 DNA reads TGCAGTGCTAGGGCCGTGCGCGGGAGGGGGTCAGATACGCAGTATTTT. Protein: CSARAVRGRGSDTQYF.